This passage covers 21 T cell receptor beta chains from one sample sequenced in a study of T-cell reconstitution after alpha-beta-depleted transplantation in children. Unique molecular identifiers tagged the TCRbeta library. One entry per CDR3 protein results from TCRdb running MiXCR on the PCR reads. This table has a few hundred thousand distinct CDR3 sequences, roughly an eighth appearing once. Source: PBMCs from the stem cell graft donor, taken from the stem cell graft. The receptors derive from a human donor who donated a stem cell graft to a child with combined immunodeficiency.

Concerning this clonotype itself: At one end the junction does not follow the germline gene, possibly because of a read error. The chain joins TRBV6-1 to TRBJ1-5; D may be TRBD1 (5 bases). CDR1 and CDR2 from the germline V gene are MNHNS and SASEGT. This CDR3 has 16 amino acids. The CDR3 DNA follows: TGTGCCGGCAGGAGACAGATGAACCACTTTTATCAGCCCCAGCATTTT. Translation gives CAGRRQMNHFYQPQHF.

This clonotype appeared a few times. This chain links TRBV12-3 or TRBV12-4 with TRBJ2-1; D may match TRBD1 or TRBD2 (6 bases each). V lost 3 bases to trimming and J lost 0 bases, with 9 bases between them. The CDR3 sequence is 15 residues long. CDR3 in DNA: TGTGCCAGCAGTTTTTGGGGGGCCTCCTACAATGAGCAGTTCTTC. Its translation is CASSFWGASYNEQFF.

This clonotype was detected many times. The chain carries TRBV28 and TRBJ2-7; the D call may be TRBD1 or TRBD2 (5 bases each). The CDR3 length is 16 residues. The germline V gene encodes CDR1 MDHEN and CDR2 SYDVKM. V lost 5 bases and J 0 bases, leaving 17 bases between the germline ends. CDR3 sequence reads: CASSASGTLSSYEQYF. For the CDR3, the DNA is TGTGCCAGCAGTGCCTCCGGGACGTTGAGCTCCTACGAGCAGTACTTC.

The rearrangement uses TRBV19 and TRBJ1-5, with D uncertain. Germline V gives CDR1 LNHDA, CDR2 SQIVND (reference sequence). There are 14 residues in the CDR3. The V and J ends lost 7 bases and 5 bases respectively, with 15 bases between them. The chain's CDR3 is CASKSVALDQPQHF. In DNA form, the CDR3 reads TGTGCCAGTAAGTCGGTGGCATTAGATCAGCCCCAGCATTTT.

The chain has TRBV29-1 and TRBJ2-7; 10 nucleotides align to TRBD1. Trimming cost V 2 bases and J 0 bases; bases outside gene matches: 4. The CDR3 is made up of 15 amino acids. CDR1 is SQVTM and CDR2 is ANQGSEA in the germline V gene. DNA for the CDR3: TGCAGCGTTGAACTAGGACAGGGGGTCTCCTACGAGCAGTACTTC. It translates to CSVELGQGVSYEQYF.

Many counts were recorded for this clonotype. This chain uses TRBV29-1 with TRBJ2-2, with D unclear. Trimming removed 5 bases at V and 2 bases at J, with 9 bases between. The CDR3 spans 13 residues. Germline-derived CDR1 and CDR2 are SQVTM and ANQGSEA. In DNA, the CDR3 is TGCAGCGTTCGGGCAGGCAACACCGGGGAGCTGTTTTTT. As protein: CSVRAGNTGELFF.

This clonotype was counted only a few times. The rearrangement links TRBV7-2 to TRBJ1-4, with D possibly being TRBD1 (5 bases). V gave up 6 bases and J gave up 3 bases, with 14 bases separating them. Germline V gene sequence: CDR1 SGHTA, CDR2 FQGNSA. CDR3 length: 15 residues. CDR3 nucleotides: TGTGCCAGCAGAATAAGGGGCCGACCTAATGAAAAACTGTTTTTT. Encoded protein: CASRIRGRPNEKLFF.

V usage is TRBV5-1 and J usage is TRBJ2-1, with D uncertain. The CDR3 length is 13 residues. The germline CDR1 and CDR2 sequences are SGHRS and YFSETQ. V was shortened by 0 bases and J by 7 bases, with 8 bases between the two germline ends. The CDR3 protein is CASSLVPQNEQFF. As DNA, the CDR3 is TGCGCCAGCAGCTTGGTTCCCCAAAATGAGCAGTTCTTC.

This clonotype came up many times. CDR3 amino acids: CSAVGTVQETQYF. The CDR3 coding sequence is TGCAGTGCCGTTGGGACAGTCCAAGAGACCCAGTACTTC. The V call is TRBV20-1, the J call TRBJ2-5; TRBD1 matches at 7 bases. V dropped 6 bases and J dropped 1; count of bases not matched to a gene: 5. The germline V gene encodes CDR1 DFQATT and CDR2 SNEGSKA (reference sequence). The CDR3 is made up of 13 amino acids.

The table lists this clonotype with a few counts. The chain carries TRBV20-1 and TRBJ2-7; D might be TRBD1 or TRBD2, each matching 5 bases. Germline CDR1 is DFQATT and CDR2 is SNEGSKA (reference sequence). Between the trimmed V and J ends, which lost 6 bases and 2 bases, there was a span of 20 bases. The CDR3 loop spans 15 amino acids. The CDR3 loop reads CSATPPRGQTYEQYF. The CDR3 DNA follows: TGCAGTGCAACCCCCCCGAGGGGCCAGACCTACGAGCAGTACTTC.

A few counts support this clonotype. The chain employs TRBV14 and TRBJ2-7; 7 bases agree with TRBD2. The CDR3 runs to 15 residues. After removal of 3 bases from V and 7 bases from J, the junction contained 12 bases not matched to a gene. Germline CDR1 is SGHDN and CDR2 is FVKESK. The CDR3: CASSQGGGPSGEQYF. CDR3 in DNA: TGTGCCAGCAGCCAGGGGGGGGGACCATCCGGAGAGCAGTACTTC.

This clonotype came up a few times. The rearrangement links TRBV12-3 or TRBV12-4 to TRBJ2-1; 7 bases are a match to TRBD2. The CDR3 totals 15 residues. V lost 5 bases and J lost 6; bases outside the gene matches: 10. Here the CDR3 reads CASSPGLVGSNEQFF. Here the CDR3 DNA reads TGTGCCAGCAGTCCAGGACTAGTCGGGTCCAATGAGCAGTTCTTC.

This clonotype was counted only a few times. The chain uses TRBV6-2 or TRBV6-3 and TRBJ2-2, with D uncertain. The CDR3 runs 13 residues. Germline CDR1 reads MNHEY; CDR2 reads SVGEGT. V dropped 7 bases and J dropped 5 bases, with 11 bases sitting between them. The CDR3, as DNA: TGTGCCAGCAAATGGGTTGAGACCGGGGAGCTGTTTTTT. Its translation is CASKWVETGELFF.

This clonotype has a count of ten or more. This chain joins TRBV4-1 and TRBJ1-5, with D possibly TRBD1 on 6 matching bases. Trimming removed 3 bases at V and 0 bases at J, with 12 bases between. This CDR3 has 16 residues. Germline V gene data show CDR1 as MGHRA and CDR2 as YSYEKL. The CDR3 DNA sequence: TGCGCCAGCAGCCATTTCGGAGGGGGTAGCAATCAGCCCCAGCATTTT. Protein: CASSHFGGGSNQPQHF.

The CDR3 DNA reads TGTGCCAGCCGATCCGGGTTCGAGCAGTACTTC. As protein: CASRSGFEQYF. The chain employs TRBV19 and TRBJ2-7, with no clear D. The V gene lost 9 bases and the J gene lost 6 bases, with 12 bases spanning the gap. The V gene's germline CDR1 is LNHDA and CDR2 SQIVND (reference sequence). The CDR3 has 11 amino acids.

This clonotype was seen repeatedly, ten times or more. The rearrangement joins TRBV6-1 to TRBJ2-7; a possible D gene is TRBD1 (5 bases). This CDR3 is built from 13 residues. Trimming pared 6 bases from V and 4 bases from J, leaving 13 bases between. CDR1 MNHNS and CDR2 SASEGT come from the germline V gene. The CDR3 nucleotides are TGTGCCAGCAGCCAAGTAGGGGTTTACGAGCAGTACTTC. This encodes CASSQVGVYEQYF.

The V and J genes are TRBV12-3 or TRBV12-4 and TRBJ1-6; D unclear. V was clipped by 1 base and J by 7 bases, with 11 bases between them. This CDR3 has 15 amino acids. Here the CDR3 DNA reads TGTGCCAGCAGTTTAGGGGCCAGGCTGAATTCACCCCTCCACTTT. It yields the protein CASSLGARLNSPLHF.

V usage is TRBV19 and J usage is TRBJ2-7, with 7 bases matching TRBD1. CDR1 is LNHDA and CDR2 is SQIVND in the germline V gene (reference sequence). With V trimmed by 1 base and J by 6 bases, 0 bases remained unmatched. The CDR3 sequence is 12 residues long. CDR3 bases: TGTGCCAGTAGTATAGGGGACAGCGAGCAGTACTTC. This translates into CASSIGDSEQYF.

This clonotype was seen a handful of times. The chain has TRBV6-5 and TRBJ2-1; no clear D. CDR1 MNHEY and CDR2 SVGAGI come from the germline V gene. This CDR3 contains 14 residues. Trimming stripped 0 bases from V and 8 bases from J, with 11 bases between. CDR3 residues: CASSYSNGEYEQFF. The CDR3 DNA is TGTGCCAGCAGTTACTCGAATGGGGAATATGAGCAGTTCTTC.

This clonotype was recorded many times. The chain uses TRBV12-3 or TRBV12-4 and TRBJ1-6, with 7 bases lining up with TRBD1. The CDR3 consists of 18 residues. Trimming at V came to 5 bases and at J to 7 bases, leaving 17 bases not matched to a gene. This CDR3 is CASSRFRYGQGENSPLHF. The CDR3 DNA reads TGTGCCAGCAGTAGGTTTCGATACGGGCAGGGGGAAAATTCACCCCTCCACTTT.

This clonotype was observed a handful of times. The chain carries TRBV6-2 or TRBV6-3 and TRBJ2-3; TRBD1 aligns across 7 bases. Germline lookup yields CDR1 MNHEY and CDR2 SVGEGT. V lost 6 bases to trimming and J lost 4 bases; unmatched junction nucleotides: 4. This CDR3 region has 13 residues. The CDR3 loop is CASRRQGADTQYF. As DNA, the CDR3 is TGTGCCAGCAGACGACAGGGAGCAGATACGCAGTATTTT.